This entry concerns a single TCR beta chain. What it binds is unknown. The CDR3 length is 14 residues. Germline V gene sequence: CDR1 MNHEY, CDR2 SVGAGI. V lost 6 bases, J lost 10 bases, and 19 bases lay in between. This table comes from immunoSEQ multiplex PCR, and its TCRdb copy is limited to in-frame clones, with some not included. The data contain tens of thousands of clones, 65% to 85% of them singletons. These data come from a study of radiotherapy plus CTLA-4 blockade in lung cancer. Looking at the study overall: Objective responses occurred in 15% to 20% of patients; roughly 31% had disease control.

The study's findings and limits: Tumor-origin TCR clones grew in blood after radiotherapy plus ipilimumab. Alongside interferon-beta, early blood T cell clone dynamics were reportedly the best predictor of response.

Chemo-refractory metastatic non-small-cell lung cancer patients received focal radiation with ipilimumab CTLA-4 blockade. The chain recombines TRBV6-5 with TRBJ2-1; a weak D match, TRBD1 (6 bases). The sequence derives from a human donor with non-small cell lung cancer who had a complete response to radiotherapy plus ipilimumab. The material was peripheral blood, obtained from a patient treated with radiotherapy plus ipilimumab. CDR3 sequence reads: CASSQGWGSGEQFF. DNA for the CDR3: TGTGCCAGCAGCCAGGGGTGGGGAAGCGGCGAGCAGTTCTTC.